This T cell receptor (beta chain) appears in the sequencing data of a study of OX40 agonist ivuxolimab in advanced cancers. Using immunoSEQ multiplex PCR, the repertoire was profiled, and TCRdb retains in-frame clones only, with some absent. The sample includes about 70,000 clones, roughly 90% of them seen just once. Germline V gene lookup returns CDR1 SGDLS and CDR2 YYNGEE. The CDR3 runs to 14 residues. V was cut by 4 bases and J by 1 base, with 10 bases left in between. Individuals having autoimmune disease history or systemic immunosuppression were not enrolled. Drawing of blood for sampling happened at baseline, at cycle 4 day 1, and at cycle 7 day 1.

Sequencing was performed on CD4+ or CD8+ T cells sorted from blood, taken in a trial of the OX40 agonist ivuxolimab. J is TRBJ2-3 and V is TRBV9; a possible D gene is TRBD2 (5 bases). This clonotype was obtained from an adult with an advanced solid tumor such as melanoma, head and neck, liver or kidney cancer. This CDR3 is CASSKPGGTDTQYF. CDR3 sequence (DNA): TGTGCCAGCAGCAAACCCGGGGGCACAGATACGCAGTATTTT.